This passage covers 6 T cell receptor beta chains from one sample sequenced in a study of response to subunit inactivated influenza vaccine. TCRdb passed the RT-PCR reads through MiXCR, listing each CDR3 protein once. The sample holds about 700,000 distinct CDR3 sequences, approximately 15% seen once. The sample here was PBMCs from blood, taken 14 to 15 days before vaccination. These receptors came from a man in his forties or fifties who received an inactivated influenza vaccine.

This clonotype was recorded at least ten times. This chain connects TRBV20-1 to TRBJ1-1, with 7 bases matching TRBD1. V gave up 3 bases and J gave up 5 bases; unmatched junction bases: 6. Germline V CDR1 and CDR2: DFQATT, SNEGSKA (reference sequence). This CDR3 is built from 13 residues. The CDR3: CSASGRGVTEAFF. DNA for the CDR3: TGCAGTGCTAGTGGCAGGGGGGTGACTGAAGCTTTCTTT.

The genes are TRBV7-2 and TRBJ2-7; 10 positions match TRBD1. The CDR3 extends over 16 amino acids. V lost 5 bases, J lost 4 bases, and 11 bases stayed unmatched. The V gene's germline CDR1 is SGHTA and CDR2 FQGNSA. CDR3 sequence (DNA): TGTGCCAGCAGCCTAGGCCCGACAGGGGGCGCGTACGAGCAGTACTTC. This encodes CASSLGPTGGAYEQYF.

The table lists this clonotype with a few counts. This sequence joins TRBV20-1 and TRBJ2-5; D is possibly TRBD1 (6 bases). This CDR3 has 12 residues. Trimming left V 1 base short and J 7 bases short, with 10 bases between. Per the germline V gene, CDR1 is DFQATT and CDR2 is SNEGSKA (reference sequence). The CDR3 region is CSARGTDWTQYF. The CDR3 region has the DNA TGCAGTGCTAGAGGGACAGATTGGACCCAGTACTTC.

In this sample, this clonotype turned up a few times. This sequence joins TRBV6-5 and TRBJ2-1; D gene uncertain. Germline-derived CDR1 and CDR2 are MNHEY and SVGAGI. This CDR3 contains 15 residues. V was pared by 5 bases and J by 3 bases, with 14 bases between. CDR3 protein: CASSHTPNYYNEQFF. CDR3 sequence (DNA): TGTGCCAGCAGTCACACACCAAACTACTACAATGAGCAGTTCTTC.

The rearrangement joins TRBV6-1 to TRBJ2-1; D may be TRBD2 (6 bases). The CDR3 sequence is 15 residues long. Germline loops: CDR1 MNHNS, CDR2 SASEGT. V was shortened by 5 bases and J by 8 bases, with 19 bases between the two germline ends. CDR3 in amino acids: CASSPGTPGGYEQFF. The CDR3 DNA sequence: TGTGCCAGCAGTCCTGGGACTCCCGGGGGTTATGAGCAGTTCTTC.

This rearrangement joins TRBV18 to TRBJ1-1; unclear D gene. The V gene lost 6 bases and the J gene lost 2 bases, with 10 bases spanning the gap. The germline V gene encodes CDR1 KGHSH and CDR2 LQKENI. This CDR3 has 13 residues. In DNA, the CDR3 is TGTGCCAGCTCCCTAAACAGTAACACTGAAGCTTTCTTT. It codes for CASSLNSNTEAFF.